This T cell receptor beta chain was profiled in a study of a mutant IDH1 vaccine in newly diagnosed glioma. Study-wide context: Beginning 4-6 weeks after radiotherapy alone, or with temozolomide cycles, vaccination took place.

V lost 1 base, J lost 4 bases, and 5 bases stayed unmatched. CDR3 length equals 16 residues. Per the germline V gene, CDR1 is LNHNV and CDR2 is YYDKDF (reference sequence). This clone was detected once. What it binds is not known. Time point reported: week 35, safety follow-up. Every vaccination contained 300 ug of the mutant IDH1 20-mer peptide and was paired with topical imiquimod. Data came from immunoSEQ multiplex PCR; TCRdb stores just in-frame clones and leaves some out. The sample has about 54,000 clones; roughly 80% are singletons. This specimen was PBMCs, taken from a glioma patient whose treatment included an IDH1 peptide vaccine. The receptor was isolated from a woman aged 18-29 years with glioma. The J gene is TRBJ1-2, the V gene TRBV15; 11 bases are shared with TRBD1. The CDR3, as DNA: TGTGCCACCAGCAGAGGGACAGGGGGCCCCGTCTATGGCTACACCTTC. Protein sequence: CATSRGTGGPVYGYTF.